One and the same sample provided the 25 T cell receptor beta chains below, sequenced in a study of shared clonotypes between healthy human individuals. Clones were read by immunoSEQ multiplex PCR, and TCRdb kept only the in-frame ones, dropping some. The repertoire holds about 2.1 million clones, about 93% seen once, with about 1.7% in the top ten. Naive-designated CD8 cells lacked CD45RO, were positively enriched for CCR7, and omitted terminally differentiated effector memory CD45RA+ cells. Sequencing was done on a sample of naive CD8+ T cells from PBMCs. The receptors stem from a man between 18 and 29 years old in good health. Some clones in this sample may be carry-over from other donors' samples.

The V call is TRBV5-6, the J call TRBJ1-4; 7 bases line up with TRBD1. In germline, CDR1 is SGHDT, CDR2 YYEEEE. V gave up 4 bases and J gave up 7 bases; unmatched junction bases: 7. This CDR3 is 14 amino acids long. CDR3 sequence (DNA): TGTGCCAGCAGCCACCGACAGGGCCCTGAAAAACTGTTTTTT. Translated: CASSHRQGPEKLFF.

CDR3 sequence: CASSEVRLYEQYF. DNA of the CDR3: TGTGCCAGCAGTGAGGTCCGCCTTTACGAGCAGTACTTC. This chain joins TRBV6-5 and TRBJ2-7; no reliable D call. The CDR3 extends over 13 amino acids. Trimming shortened V by 5 bases and J by 4 bases, and 12 bases separated the two germline ends. From germline, CDR1 is MNHEY and CDR2 SVGAGI.

This clone was observed at least ten times. This chain connects TRBV28 to TRBJ1-5; a weak D match, TRBD1 (6 bases). The CDR3 spans 14 residues. The germline V gene has CDR1 MDHEN and CDR2 SYDVKM. Trimming removed 5 bases from V and 7 bases from J, with 15 bases in between. The CDR3 nucleotides are TGTGCCAGCAGTCTGGGGGCTGTCGGGCAGCCCCAGCATTTT. Amino acids: CASSLGAVGQPQHF.

This clone was seen just once. The rearrangement joins TRBV6-4 to TRBJ2-7; 9 bases are a match to TRBD2. Trimming at V came to 5 bases and at J to 2 bases, leaving 10 bases not matched to a gene. From germline, CDR1 is MRHNA and CDR2 SNTAGT. The CDR3 spans 16 residues. In DNA, the CDR3 is TGTGCCAGCAGTCAGTCCTGGACTAGCGTCCCCTACGAGCAGTACTTC. Its translation is CASSQSWTSVPYEQYF.

The chain recombines TRBV5-6 with TRBJ1-2; D is ambiguous. V lost 3 bases to trimming and J lost 4 bases, with 13 bases between them. Germline CDR1 SGHDT, CDR2 YYEEEE. The CDR3 consists of 14 residues. The CDR3 protein is CASSWGNAGYGYTF. CDR3 coding DNA: TGTGCCAGCAGCTGGGGTAACGCGGGCTATGGCTACACCTTC.

This sequence joins TRBV10-3 and TRBJ2-3, with 8 bases matching TRBD1. Germline-derived CDR1 and CDR2 are ENHRY and SYGVKD. The CDR3 consists of 15 residues. V was pared by 10 bases and J by 2 bases, with 11 bases of the junction left unmatched. As DNA, the CDR3 is TGTGCCACCGGCTCAGACAGGGGTTCCACAGATACGCAGTATTTT. This codes for CATGSDRGSTDTQYF.

The genes are TRBV29-1 and TRBJ1-1, with TRBD1 matching over 7 bases. This CDR3 is 14 amino acids long. V lost 4 bases, J lost 6 bases, and 11 bases stayed unmatched. The germline CDR1 and CDR2 sequences are SQVTM and ANQGSEA. The CDR3 spells CSVVFGDRPPEAFF. The CDR3 nucleotides are TGCAGCGTTGTTTTCGGGGACAGACCGCCTGAAGCTTTCTTT.

The V and J genes are TRBV9 and TRBJ1-2; the D gene is possibly TRBD1 (6 bases). The CDR3 loop spans 14 amino acids. Germline V gene sequence: CDR1 SGDLS, CDR2 YYNGEE. V lost 3 bases, J lost 6 bases, and 15 bases lay in between. CDR3 in DNA: TGTGCCAGCAGCGGAGGGACAATTTCGGATGGCTACACCTTC. Its protein product is CASSGGTISDGYTF.

The rearrangement joins TRBV7-9 to TRBJ2-2; TRBD1 matches 7 bases. The CDR3 covers 17 residues. Germline lookup yields CDR1 SEHNR and CDR2 FQNEAQ (reference sequence). V lost 5 bases, J lost 1 base, and 10 bases stayed unmatched. The CDR3 sequence: CASSPTPGTENTGELFF. The DNA for the CDR3 is TGTGCCAGCAGCCCAACCCCCGGGACAGAGAACACCGGGGAGCTGTTTTTT.

The gene calls are TRBV28 and TRBJ2-6; D is ambiguous. Germline CDR1 reads MDHEN; CDR2 reads SYDVKM. V was shortened by 5 bases and J by 0 bases, with 11 bases between the two germline ends. This CDR3 has 16 amino acids. DNA for the CDR3: TGTGCCAGCAGTACGTGGACGAGCTCTGGGGCCAACGTCCTGACTTTC. Translation: CASSTWTSSGANVLTF. The full variable domain, its missing parts supplied by reference TRBV28 and TRBJ2-6, is DVKVTQSSRYLVKRTGEKVFLECVQDMDHENMFWYRQDPGLGLRLIYFSYDVKMKEKGDIPEGYSVSREKKERFSLILESASTNQTSMYLCASSTWTSSGANVLTFGAGSRLTVL.

The rearrangement uses TRBV6-1 and TRBJ1-2; tentatively, D is TRBD1 (6 bases). Germline loops: CDR1 MNHNS, CDR2 SASEGT. Trimming removed 3 bases at V and 8 bases at J, with 25 bases between. CDR3 length equals 17 residues. This chain's CDR3 is CASSDLIHRVVRSGYTF. For the CDR3, the DNA is TGTGCCAGCAGTGACTTGATTCACAGGGTCGTGCGTAGCGGCTACACCTTC.

The rearrangement joins TRBV2 to TRBJ2-7, with TRBD2 matching over 16 bases. Germline-derived CDR1 and CDR2 are SNHLY and FYNNEI. V shed 6 bases and J 4 bases; nucleotides not matched to a gene: 9. The CDR3 has 17 amino acids. Here the CDR3 DNA reads TGTGCCAGCAGGACGGGACTAGCGGGAGGGCCTGTTTACGAGCAGTACTTC. The encoded protein is CASRTGLAGGPVYEQYF.

The chain recombines TRBV27 with TRBJ2-1; the match to TRBD2 covers 11 bases. J was trimmed by 0 bases and V by 5 bases; bases with no gene match: 6. This CDR3 is built from 17 residues. Per the germline V gene, CDR1 is MNHEY and CDR2 is SMNVEV (reference sequence). CDR3 in amino acids: CASSDPTSGTSYNEQFF. The DNA of the CDR3 is TGTGCCAGCAGTGACCCGACTAGCGGGACCTCCTACAATGAGCAGTTCTTC.

The chain uses TRBV27 and TRBJ1-5, with TRBD1 as a possible D gene (5 bases). The germline CDR1 and CDR2 sequences are MNHEY and SMNVEV (reference sequence). V was trimmed by 7 bases and J by 2 bases, leaving 9 bases between them. The CDR3 totals 13 residues. The CDR3 DNA reads TGTGCCAGCACTGGGGGGGGCAATCAGCCCCAGCATTTT. Translated: CASTGGGNQPQHF.

About this clone itself: Other DNA sequences of this sample code for an identical CDR3. The chain employs TRBV29-1 and TRBJ2-5; D unclear. The better agreement between TRBJ2-7 and the DNA end casts doubt on the J call. CDR3 length: 10 amino acids. The V gene's germline CDR1 is SQVTM and CDR2 ANQGSEA. The CDR3 spells CSVLSYEQYF. CDR3 coding DNA: TGCAGCGTTCTCTCATACGAGCAGTACTTC.

V usage is TRBV29-1 and J usage is TRBJ2-1; 9 positions agree with TRBD2. The trim removed 3 bases at V and 10 bases at J, leaving 10 bases unmatched. Germline CDR1 is SQVTM and CDR2 is ANQGSEA. The length of the CDR3 is 14 residues. The CDR3, as DNA: TGCAGCGTTGAGCTGGGCGGGAGGGGTATGGAGCAGTTCTTC. It codes for CSVELGGRGMEQFF.

The chain couples TRBV7-2 to TRBJ2-2; 8 nucleotides agree with TRBD2. Germline V CDR1 and CDR2: SGHTA, FQGNSA. This CDR3 spans 19 amino acids. V trimming: 3 bases; J trimming: 6 bases; junction bases outside the gene matches: 18. CDR3: CASSFGREAPFVGAGELFF. The CDR3 nucleotides are TGTGCCAGCAGCTTTGGGCGGGAGGCGCCTTTCGTTGGGGCCGGGGAGCTGTTTTTT.

The chain is built from TRBV19 and TRBJ2-7, with 7 bases aligning to TRBD2. V shed 1 base, J shed 2 bases, and the junction held 5 bases outside the gene matches. The CDR3 runs to 15 residues. The germline V gene encodes CDR1 LNHDA and CDR2 SQIVND (reference sequence). The CDR3 reads CASSIGRGFTYEQYF. The CDR3 nucleotides read TGTGCCAGTAGTATAGGGCGGGGGTTTACCTACGAGCAGTACTTC.

V is TRBV13 and J is TRBJ2-4; D ambiguous. This CDR3 contains 14 residues. With 1 base removed from V and 3 bases from J, the gap between germline ends came to 7 bases. Per the germline V gene, CDR1 is PRHDT and CDR2 is FYEKMQ (reference sequence). CDR3 sequence reads: CASSLAGGKNIQYF. CDR3 bases: TGTGCCAGCAGCTTAGCCGGTGGCAAAAACATTCAGTACTTC.

The chain carries TRBV28 and TRBJ2-3; D call uncertain. This CDR3 region has 14 residues. Germline values: CDR1 MDHEN, CDR2 SYDVKM. V shed 3 bases and J shed 1 base, with 8 bases lying between them. This CDR3 is CASSFWRRTDTQYF. For the CDR3, the DNA is TGTGCCAGCAGTTTTTGGCGGCGCACAGATACGCAGTATTTT.

This chain uses TRBV9 with TRBJ2-5; 8 bases fit TRBD2. The CDR3 runs 16 residues. With 3 bases clipped from V and 1 base from J, the junction kept 8 bases outside the gene matches. Per the germline V gene, CDR1 is SGDLS and CDR2 is YYNGEE. The CDR3 loop is CASSAAWGTSQETQYF. The CDR3 coding sequence is TGTGCCAGCAGCGCCGCTTGGGGGACTAGCCAAGAGACCCAGTACTTC.

This chain uses TRBV7-9 with TRBJ1-2, with 8 bases fitting TRBD1. V shed 4 bases and J 14 bases; nucleotides not matched to a gene: 18. This CDR3 comprises 15 residues. Germline assignment: CDR1 SEHNR and CDR2 FQNEAQ (reference sequence). Written as DNA, the CDR3 is TGTGCCAGCAGCTCCTTACCGGGACAGGTCTCTATTAGGACCTTC. Protein product: CASSSLPGQVSIRTF.

This clone was found once. The V and J genes are TRBV19 and TRBJ2-7; 12 bases map to TRBD1. CDR3 size: 15 residues. CDR1 and CDR2 from the germline V gene are LNHDA and SQIVND (reference sequence). V shed 4 bases, J shed 3 bases, and the junction held 4 bases outside the gene matches. The CDR3 reads CASSTWDRGHYEQYF. CDR3 coding DNA: TGTGCCAGTAGTACCTGGGACAGGGGGCACTACGAGCAGTACTTC.

In the case of this clone: Germline is not matched at one junction end, which may reflect a read error. The chain has TRBV28 and TRBJ1-2, with a tentative D call TRBD1 (6 bases). The CDR3 runs 14 residues. CDR1 is MDHEN and CDR2 is SYDVKM in the germline V gene. CDR3 sequence (DNA): TGTGCCAGCGTACTTACAGGGTTAAACTATGGCTACATCTTC. Translated, it gives CASVLTGLNYGYIF.

The V call is TRBV21-1, the J call TRBJ2-1; the table's D call, TRBD2, was not checked against the DNA. TRBV21-1 represents a pseudogene. The CDR3 contains 16 residues. The CDR3: CASSFIGTSGTNEQFF. The CDR3 region has the DNA TGTGCCAGCAGCTTCATAGGGACTAGCGGGACCAATGAGCAGTTCTTC.